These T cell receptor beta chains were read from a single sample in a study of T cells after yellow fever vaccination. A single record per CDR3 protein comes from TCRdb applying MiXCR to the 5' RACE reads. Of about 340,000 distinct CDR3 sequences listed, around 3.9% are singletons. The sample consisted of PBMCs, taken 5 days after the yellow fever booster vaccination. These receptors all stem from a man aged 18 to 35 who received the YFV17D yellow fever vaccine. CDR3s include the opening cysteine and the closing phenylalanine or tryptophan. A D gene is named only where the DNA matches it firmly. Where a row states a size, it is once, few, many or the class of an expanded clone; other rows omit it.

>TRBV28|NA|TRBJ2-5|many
TGTGCCAGCAGTCACCAGGGGGGGGAGACCCAGTACTTC
CASSHQGGETQYF
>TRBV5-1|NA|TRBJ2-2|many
TGCGCCAGCAGCTTGGGAGGGACTTCGAACACCGGGGAGCTGTTTTTT
CASSLGGTSNTGELFF
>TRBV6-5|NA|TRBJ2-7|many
TGTGCCAGCAGTTACCGAGGTTTGGGGAGCGGGTACGAGCAGTACTTC
CASSYRGLGSGYEQYF
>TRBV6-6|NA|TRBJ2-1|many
TGTGCCAGCAGTTACGGTTCGGGGAGCTCCTACAATGAGCAGTTCTTC
CASSYGSGSSYNEQFF
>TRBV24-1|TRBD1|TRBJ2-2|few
TGTGCCACCAGTGTTTCCGACAGGGCCGGGGAGCTGTTTTTT
CATSVSDRAGELFF
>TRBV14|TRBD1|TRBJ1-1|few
TGTGCCAGCAGCCCGGGACAGGGTCGTAGGACTGAAGCTTTCTTT
CASSPGQGRRTEAFF
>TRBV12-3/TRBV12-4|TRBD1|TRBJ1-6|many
TGTGCCAGCAGTTTGGGACAGCCGGATAATTCACCCCTCCACTTT
CASSLGQPDNSPLHF
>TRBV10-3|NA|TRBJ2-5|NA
TGTGCCATCAGTGACCCTTTCCGGGACCACAAAAGGGAGACCCAGTACTTC
CAISDPFRDHKRETQYF
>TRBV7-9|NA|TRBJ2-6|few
TGTGCCAGCAGCTCGACAGATCACAACGTCCTGACTTTC
CASSSTDHNVLTF
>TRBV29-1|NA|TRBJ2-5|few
TGCAGCGTCGGGGGTTTGGAGACCCAGTACTTC
CSVGGLETQYF
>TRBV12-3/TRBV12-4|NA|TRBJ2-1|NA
TGTGCCAGCACCCTTACGGAGGCCTACAATGAGCAGTTCTTC
CASTLTEAYNEQFF
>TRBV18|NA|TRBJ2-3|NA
TGTGCCAGCTCACCACAGGGACACCCAACAGATACGCAGTATTTT
CASSPQGHPTDTQYF
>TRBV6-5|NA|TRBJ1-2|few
TGTGCCAGCAGTTATTCGGATCTACGGGGCTATGGCTACACCTTC
CASSYSDLRGYGYTF
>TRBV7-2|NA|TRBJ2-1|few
TGTGCCAGCAGCTTAGTAGGGGTCCACAATGAGCAGTTCTTC
CASSLVGVHNEQFF
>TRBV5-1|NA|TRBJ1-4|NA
TGCGCCAGCAGCGACACAGTTACTAATGAAAAACTGTTTTTT
CASSDTVTNEKLFF
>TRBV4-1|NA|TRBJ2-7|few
TGCGCCAGCAGCCAAGGGGGTGGGGACCACGAGCAGTACTTC
CASSQGGGDHEQYF